This TCR beta chain is from a study of cytomegalovirus exposure and HLA in healthy donors (dated by TCRdb to 2016 to 2017). Turning to the overall study: An earlier analysis of 587 of the donors reported approximately 300 Gb of sequence data and 117 million unique TCR beta sequences obtained from 150 million to 200 million T cells. The number of donors typed differed by locus, with about 629-630 for A, B, C, DRB1 and DQB1, roughly 520 for DQA1, 600 to 610 for DPA1, and approximately 470 for DPB1. To predict cytomegalovirus infection status, the study brought together high-throughput TCR immunosequencing, statistical association of individual TCRs with disease status, and machine learning. Rather than using new phenotypic data, the later analysis identified candidate immune exposures from TCR beta sequences and from how often those sequences occurred across donors. In a later genetic analysis, genome-wide SNP genotypes for about 65% of the roughly 670 donors were used, and that subset was treated as a discovery cohort. In an earlier analysis of roughly 600 of the donors, high-throughput TCR beta sequencing was used to judge whether each TCR beta V gene segment behaved as functional or pseudogenic. About five DR-DQ haplotypes were treated as single units for association and clustering because of strong linkage in the cohort. In addition to the first cohort of hundreds of subjects, a separate validation cohort of approximately 130 different subjects was used. On average, around 230,000 unique TCR beta nucleotide sequences were sequenced per donor among 398 genotyped donors of the cohort, with 15% to 20% of those sequences being non-productive. A later analysis re-analyzed previously published TCR beta repertoires from 666 donors and added high-resolution HLA genotyping to study TCR occurrence patterns. Every repertoire in the discovery cohort had been generated on one and the same sequencing platform. Roughly 300 gigabases of sequencing data and 70 million to 85 million unique TCR sequences were included in an early release covering 500 to 750 HLA-typed donors. The study used immunosequencing to profile the T cell repertoires of approximately 690 subjects and linked those repertoires to cytomegalovirus serostatus. Among the roughly 400 genotyped donors, around 81% belonged to the genetic ancestry cluster associated with self-reported Caucasian donors. HLA typing included class I and class II loci at four-digit resolution. Donor age, sex, ethnicity and CMV serostatus were collected together with the repertoire data. The study aimed to test whether cataloging public T cell receptors could reveal signatures of past pathogen exposure. Overall study outcomes, separate from this receptor: In an earlier analysis of some 550 of the donors, most TCR beta V segments were observed in productive rearrangements about 87% or about 30% of the time, broadly matching IMGT annotations. Most TCR sequences were observed very rarely across donors, whereas some public TCRs were present in many individuals. A further reported finding was that TCR beta sequences accurately predicted the HLA-A and HLA-B alleles for most subjects in the first cohort. The classifier was reported to diagnose cytomegalovirus status with high specificity and sensitivity in both the original cohort and the validation cohort. In a later genetic analysis, a missense DCLRE1C variant was associated with V-gene and J-gene trimming of TCR beta chains, and the association was replicated in an independent cohort. A total of about 180 TCR beta chains were listed by the study as associated with cytomegalovirus. A later analysis found that TCR association rates varied across HLA loci, with DRB1 alleles showing the most associated TCRs and HLA-C alleles the fewest. Immune exposure information for the cohort was limited to CMV serostatus. A cluster of highly shared sequence variants was judged likely to represent a technical artifact of the sequencing pipeline. Because HLA typing was missing for some donors at each locus, association tests included only the typed subset. Correlated functional status among segregating V segments might reflect linkage disequilibrium, but an unknown experimental factor could not be ruled out. Most CMV-associated TCR beta chains appeared to be HLA-restricted in a later analysis, and the HLA associations seemed to be driven largely by CMV exposure. The authors suggested that the approach could potentially be extended to other disease states and immunological phenotypes. Compared with the approximately 720-donor mean, donors in an Asian-associated ancestry cluster had fewer N-insertions in productive TCRs, according to a later genetic analysis. Three of the identified cytomegalovirus-associated TCR beta chains were confirmed in vitro to be specific for cytomegalovirus antigens. According to a later analysis, parvovirus B19, influenza, CMV and Epstein-Barr virus appeared linked to several top co-occurrence clusters. The cohort was sequenced for TCR beta chains only, and without alpha or paired-chain data the features that could be detected were limited. In a later analysis, HLA-associated TCR beta chains were found to be more clonally expanded and to have lower generation probabilities than equally common non-associated chains. At a false discovery rate of 0.05, a later analysis linked around 17,000 TCR beta sequences to specific HLA alleles. Roughly uniform sequencing depth across donors was assumed in presence/absence analyses, although this assumption may not hold. Strong co-occurrence of HLA alleles, especially DR and DQ, made assigning TCR associations to individual alleles difficult. The earlier analysis of approximately 540 of the donors excluded approximately 15 rarely observed V segments, including chromosome 9 orphons, because counts were too low.

The library was prepared using the immunoSEQ multiplex PCR assay. A mixture of 60 forward primers for TCR Vbeta segments and 13 reverse primers for TCR Jbeta segments was used in the multiplex PCR. Amplification of the CDR3 region of rearranged TCR beta genes was performed with a multiplex PCR assay on genomic DNA. The amplified TCR beta libraries were sequenced on the Illumina HiSeq System as 87-base-pair reads. As for the authors' bioinformatics: A later analysis counted some 74 million unique TCR beta chains across the 666 repertoires, and around 12 million of these chains were shared by at least two donors. A nearest-neighbor algorithm error-corrected the raw reads and collapsed the reads into unique sequences, merging closely related sequences to remove PCR and sequencing errors. To assign V, D and J gene segments, CDR3 sequences were aligned to IMGT reference sequences. For a sequence to be retained, a match of at least six nucleotides was required to both a V gene segment and a J gene segment. Rearrangements were called productive when the CDR3 lacked stop codons and stayed in frame with V and J; all others were non-productive. Following IMGT convention, CDR3 was defined as the stretch from the second conserved V-encoded cysteine up to the conserved J-encoded phenylalanine. In an earlier analysis of 587 of the donors, sequences lacking an unambiguous match to a single V gene segment were excluded. In an earlier analysis of roughly 500 of the donors, V segments were called functional above 56.7% productive rearrangements and were called segregating when the between-donor standard deviation exceeded 5%. To diagnose cytomegalovirus status from the catalog of TCR beta chain sequences, a statistical classification framework was built. V and J gene assignment, in a later analysis, came from comparing TCR nucleotide sequences with IMGT/GENE-DB human TR gene sequences. A later analysis assigned CDR3 sequences and most-parsimonious VDJ recombination scenarios with the TCRdist pipeline. A later analysis defined each TCR beta chain by its CDR3 amino acid sequence plus V-gene family, and excluded reads lacking a unique V-gene family. A later analysis removed 592 highly shared, low-generation-probability nucleotide sequences to deal with suspected cross-contamination and a sequencing artifact. In a later analysis, a clonal expansion index for each public chain was calculated from normalized within-repertoire ranks of inferred template counts. In a later analysis, generation probabilities were computed using a VDJ recombination model fitted to out-of-frame rearrangements, and the results were checked against IGoR. In a later analysis, TCR-TCR, TCR-HLA and TCR-CMV co-occurrence was scored with hypergeometric tests, and a repertoire-size bias correction was applied to TCR pairs. A later analysis estimated false discovery rates by permuting HLA or CMV assignments 20 times. In a later analysis, co-occurring TCRs were grouped with DBSCAN, and TCRdist sequence similarity was added when clustering was performed within HLA-allele-positive subsets. Co-occurrence clustering excluded repertoires with fewer than 30,000 or more than 120,000 public chains, plus five with anomalous nucleotide sharing. Imported from immuneACCESS, the table was reduced by TCRdb to in-frame sequences with V and J called. These copies leave out some clones; in studies compared against another copy, an unresolved V gene accounts for under half, and the cause of the remainder is not known. V, J and clone size are those of that table, while D and trimming were read from the DNA. Present in this sample are 100,000 to 150,000 clones, almost 85% of which were seen just once. The ten largest clones capture 1.4% to 1.5% of the sample.

Comment on this clone: Its cognate antigen has yet to be identified. No much larger clone exists at a distance of one base, and base qualities are not known.

The cohort comprised fewer than 700 healthy bone marrow donors. At the time of sampling, all cohort members were nominally healthy, though unrecorded immune exposures were likely present. The donor was CMV seronegative and was included in the group of a few hundred seronegative cohort members. A peripheral blood sample was collected from each donor, and TCR beta sequencing was performed on peripheral blood mononuclear cells. Genomic DNA was extracted from the blood cell samples with the Qiagen DNeasy Blood Extraction Kit. This TCR came from a woman aged 18-35 years in good health and CMV-seronegative. The specimen was PBMCs.

The nucleotide sequence is TGTGCCAGCAGCTTGTGGGACAGGGGGCTGTACGAGCAGTACTTC. It encodes CASSLWDRGLYEQYF. Recombination joined TRBV7-9 with TRBJ2-7, with 12 junctional bases fitting TRBD1. The germline V gene (reference sequence) sets CDR1 to SEHNR and CDR2 to FQNEAQ. The CDR3 covers 15 residues, taking in both the cysteine and the phenylalanine. CDR3 DNA is the only sequence kept; it has 45 bases, read in frame from the first base. V loses 3 bases at its end and J loses 4 bases; junction bases beyond the gene matches: 4.